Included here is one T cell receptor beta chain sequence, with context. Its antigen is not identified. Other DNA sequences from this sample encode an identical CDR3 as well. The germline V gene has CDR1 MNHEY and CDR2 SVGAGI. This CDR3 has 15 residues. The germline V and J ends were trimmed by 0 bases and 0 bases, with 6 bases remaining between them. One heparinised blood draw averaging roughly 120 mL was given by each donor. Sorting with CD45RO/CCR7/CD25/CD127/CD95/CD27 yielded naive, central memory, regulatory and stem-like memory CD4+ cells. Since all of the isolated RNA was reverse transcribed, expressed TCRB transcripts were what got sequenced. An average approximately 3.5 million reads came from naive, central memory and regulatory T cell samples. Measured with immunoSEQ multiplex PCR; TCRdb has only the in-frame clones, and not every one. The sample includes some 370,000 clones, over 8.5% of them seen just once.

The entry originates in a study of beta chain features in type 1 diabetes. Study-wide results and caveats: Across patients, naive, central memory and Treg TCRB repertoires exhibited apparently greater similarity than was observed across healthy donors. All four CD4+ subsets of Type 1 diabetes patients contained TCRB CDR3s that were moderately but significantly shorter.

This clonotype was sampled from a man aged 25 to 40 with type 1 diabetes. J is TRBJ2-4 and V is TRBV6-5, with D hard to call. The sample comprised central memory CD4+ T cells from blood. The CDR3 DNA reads TGTGCCAGCAGTTACTCGCAGCTAGCCAAAAACATTCAGTACTTC. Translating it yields CASSYSQLAKNIQYF.